This T cell receptor beta chain was identified in a study of human T cells and chemical hapten exposure. Overall study findings and caveats: No shift was seen in TCRs above 1 in 1000 frequency with DPC sensitization. As the donors had alopecia, their immune response may differ from healthy people's.

Time point here: patch test 2, 6 weeks after DPC sensitization. The treatment is: therapeutic diphenylcyclopropenone sensitization with weekly scalp DPC. The germline gives CDR1 LGHNA, CDR2 YSLEER. The CDR3 sequence is 15 residues long. The V gene end was trimmed by 4 bases and the J gene end by 2 bases; junction bases not matched to a gene: 6. This clonotype was counted ten times or more. Its antigen remains unidentified. TCRdb reanalysed the RACE reads using MiXCR and keeps one entry per CDR3 protein. The sample includes over 65,000 distinct CDR3 sequences, about 9.9% of them seen just once. The V call is TRBV4-3, the J call TRBJ1-1; 8 bases are a match to TRBD1. The starting material was whole blood, obtained in connection with sensitization to the hapten diphenylcyclopropenone (DPC). The receptor was derived from a man younger than 35 with alopecia areata. Some clones in this sample may be carry-over from other donors' samples. The CDR3 DNA sequence: TGCGCCAGCAGCCCAGAGACAGGGGATAACACTGAAGCTTTCTTT. Protein sequence: CASSPETGDNTEAFF.